Below are 27 T cell receptor beta chains sequenced from a single sample in a study of human T cells and chemical hapten exposure. It was the library that attached unique molecular identifiers to individual cDNA molecules. TCRdb independently ran MiXCR on the reads; one entry per CDR3 protein. The repertoire has 2,500 to 3,000 distinct CDR3 sequences, about 45% of them found once; the top ten carry over 9%. Sample treatment: therapeutic diphenylcyclopropenone sensitization with weekly scalp DPC. The sample in question was whole blood, obtained before DPC sensitization or 2, 6, or about 24 weeks after (not recorded which). These receptor sequences come from an adult with alopecia areata. Some clones in this sample may be carry-over from other donors' samples. This table probably holds off-target reads from a library built for another chain.

This clonotype was picked up one time. This sequence joins TRBV6-4 and TRBJ2-7; 7 bases fit TRBD1. This CDR3 comprises 14 residues. The junction had 11 bases not matched to a gene; V was cut back by 8 bases and J by 4 bases. Germline lookup yields CDR1 MRHNA and CDR2 SNTAGT. The DNA of the CDR3 is TGTGCCAGCTGGAACAGGGGTCTCTGGTACGAGCAGTACGTC. Translation gives CASWNRGLWYEQYV.

In this sample, this clonotype turned up a few times. The chain combines TRBV12-3 or TRBV12-4 with TRBJ2-1; 9 bases align to TRBD2. V was pared by 1 base and J by 11 bases, with 6 bases of the junction left unmatched. The CDR3 runs to 14 residues. The CDR3 coding sequence is TGTGCCAGCAGTTTAGTTGTGACTAGCGGAAAGCAGTTCTTC. As protein: CASSLVVTSGKQFF.

As DNA, the CDR3 is TGTGCCAGCATTAGCGGGGGGTTGTACGAGCAGTACTTC. Its translation: CASISGGLYEQYF. This chain connects TRBV28 to TRBJ2-7, with 10 bases that match TRBD2. CDR1 is MDHEN and CDR2 is SYDVKM in the germline V gene. V shed 7 bases, J shed 4 bases, and the junction held 4 bases outside the gene matches. This CDR3 is built from 13 residues.

This chain joins TRBV11-3 and TRBJ2-4; possibly TRBD1 for D (6 bases). From germline, CDR1 is SGHNT and CDR2 YENEEA. Trimming removed 0 bases at V and 9 bases at J, with 18 bases between. This CDR3 comprises 16 residues. The CDR3 loop reads CASSLESAQGIGIQYF. CDR3 in DNA: TGTGCCAGCAGCTTAGAGTCCGCTCAGGGGATTGGCATTCAGTACTTC.

J is TRBJ2-7 and V is TRBV10-3; 9 bases agree with TRBD1. CDR3 length: 14 residues. The J segment lost 4 bases and the V segment lost 6 bases, leaving 7 bases of the junction unmatched. Per the germline V gene, CDR1 is ENHRY and CDR2 is SYGVKD. The CDR3 protein is CAISRSQGAYEQYF. The DNA for the CDR3 is TGTGCCATCAGCCGATCACAGGGGGCGTACGAGCAGTACTTC.

The chain joins TRBV7-3 to TRBJ2-1, with D possibly TRBD2 on 5 matching bases. Between the trimmed V and J ends, which lost 2 bases and 3 bases, there was a span of 11 bases. Per the germline V gene, CDR1 is SGHTA and CDR2 is FQGTGA. The CDR3 is 15 residues long. The CDR3 DNA is TGTGCCAGCAGCTTATCTTCGGGGATCTACAATGAGCAGTTCTTC. Encoded protein: CASSLSSGIYNEQFF.

The rearrangement uses TRBV9 and TRBJ2-3; 10 bases fit TRBD2. This CDR3 has 16 amino acids. Germline trimming cut 4 bases from V and 5 bases from J; bases unmatched to any gene: 10. Germline values: CDR1 SGDLS, CDR2 YYNGEE. The CDR3 region has the DNA TGTGCCAGCAGCCCAAGCGGGGGGGTCCTTGTAGATACGCAGTATTTT. Translating it yields CASSPSGGVLVDTQYF. Together with reference TRBV9 and TRBJ2-3, the CDR3 gives the full variable domain: DSGVTQTPKHLITATGQRVTLRCSPRSGDLSVYWYQQSLDQGLQFLIQYYNGEERAKGNILERFSAQQFPDLHSELNLSSLELGDSALYFCASSPSGGVLVDTQYFGPGTRLTVL.

The chain links TRBV11-2 to TRBJ2-4; D unclear. Trimming removed 4 bases at V and 3 bases at J, with 22 bases between. The CDR3 is made up of 18 amino acids. Germline lookup yields CDR1 SGHAT and CDR2 FQNNGV. CDR3 nucleotide sequence: TGTGCCAGCAGCTCATTCTTGCGGCAGGTAGCTGACAAAAACATTCAGTACTTC. Translating it yields CASSSFLRQVADKNIQYF.

V is TRBV4-2 and J is TRBJ2-3, with D possibly matching TRBD2 (5 bases). The germline V and J ends were trimmed by 8 bases and 1 base, with 10 bases remaining between them. The CDR3 length is 13 residues. Germline V CDR1 and CDR2: LGHNA, YNFKEQ. Here the CDR3 reads CASWSGGTDTQYF. CDR3 in DNA: TGTGCCAGCTGGTCCGGGGGCACAGATACGCAGTATTTT.

This clonotype was picked up a small number of times. This rearrangement joins TRBV7-6 to TRBJ1-3, with D possibly being TRBD1 (6 bases). Trimming shortened V by 0 bases and J by 2 bases, and 11 bases separated the two germline ends. Germline assignment: CDR1 SGHVS and CDR2 FNYEAQ. The CDR3 sequence is 16 residues long. The CDR3 DNA follows: TGTGCCAGCAGCTTAGCTCAGGGGCTCACTGGAAACACCATATATTTT. Protein product: CASSLAQGLTGNTIYF.

V and J are TRBV7-6 and TRBJ2-1; 10 bases map to TRBD2. The CDR3 extends over 14 amino acids. Germline assignment: CDR1 SGHVS and CDR2 FNYEAQ. Germline trimming cut 4 bases from V and 10 bases from J; bases unmatched to any gene: 7. The CDR3 sequence is CASSSSGGAREQFF. The CDR3 DNA reads TGTGCCAGCAGCTCCAGCGGGGGGGCACGGGAGCAGTTCTTC.

This clonotype was seen only a few times. The V call is TRBV12-3 or TRBV12-4, the J call TRBJ2-1; D not resolved. V dropped 6 bases and J dropped 6 bases, with 9 bases sitting between them. There are 12 residues in the CDR3. The CDR3 loop reads CASSRSVNEQFF. The CDR3 DNA is TGTGCCAGCAGCCGCTCGGTCAATGAGCAGTTCTTC.

There are a few counts of this clonotype. The chain couples TRBV5-1 to TRBJ2-3; D gene uncertain. The V end lost 0 bases, the J end lost 4 bases, and 6 bases lay between the germline ends. Germline CDR1 is SGHRS and CDR2 is YFSETQ. The CDR3 contains 13 residues. CDR3 in amino acids: CASSLGGADTQYF. The CDR3, as DNA: TGCGCCAGCAGCTTGGGAGGTGCAGATACGCAGTATTTT.

The chain joins TRBV14 to TRBJ2-3, with D hard to call. The length of the CDR3 is 17 residues. Germline loops: CDR1 SGHDN, CDR2 FVKESK. The ends were cut back, 0 bases at V and 8 bases at J, with 21 bases in the middle. Here the CDR3 DNA reads TGTGCCAGCAGCCAAGAGCATGGTGGGCCCCTGGTATCTACGCAGTATTTT. Translated: CASSQEHGGPLVSTQYF.

Only one count was recorded for this clonotype. The rearrangement uses TRBV6-5 and TRBJ1-2, with D perhaps matching TRBD1 (6 bases). Germline loops: CDR1 MNHEY, CDR2 SVGAGI. CDR3 length equals 17 residues. Trimming took 0 bases from V and 4 from J, leaving 18 bases between them. The CDR3 reads CASSYSFSGASGYGYTF. DNA for the CDR3: TGTGCCAGCAGTTACTCGTTCTCGGGGGCGAGTGGCTATGGCTACACCTTC.

The chain is built from TRBV11-2 and TRBJ2-7; D not resolved. CDR1 SGHAT and CDR2 FQNNGV come from the germline V gene. Trimming removed 5 bases from V and 2 bases from J, with 22 bases in between. This CDR3 region has 17 residues. CDR3 region: CASSPLSRLGSAYEQYF. CDR3 in DNA: TGTGCCAGCAGCCCCCTGTCGCGTTTAGGGTCGGCCTACGAGCAGTACTTC.

This rearrangement joins TRBV11-3 to TRBJ2-3; TRBD2 is a possible D gene (7 bases). V was pared by 8 bases and J by 1 base, with 16 bases between. The germline V gene has CDR1 SGHNT and CDR2 YENEEA. This CDR3 comprises 15 residues. The CDR3 DNA follows: TGTGCCAGCGAATCTGGGGGGGCCCGCACAGATACGCAGTATTTT. This gives the protein CASESGGARTDTQYF.

This clonotype was seen a handful of times. V and J are TRBV7-8 and TRBJ2-3; D may be TRBD2 (6 bases). Germline V gene lookup returns CDR1 SGHVS and CDR2 FQNEAQ. The V end was cut by 1 base, the J end by 2 bases, with 10 bases between. CDR3 length: 15 amino acids. The CDR3 region has the DNA TGTGCCAGCAGCTTAGGTCCGGGGGTCACAGATACGCAGTATTTT. It yields the protein CASSLGPGVTDTQYF.

In its sample, this clonotype was seen a few times. This rearrangement joins TRBV5-4 to TRBJ2-5; 7 bases are shared with TRBD2. The length of the CDR3 is 15 residues. The V segment lost 0 bases and the J segment 4 bases; nucleotides outside the gene matches: 6. Looked up from germline, CDR1 is SGHNT and CDR2 is YYREEE (reference sequence). The CDR3 DNA is TGTGCCAGCAGCTTGGTAACAGGCGGGGGAGAGACCCAGTACTTC. It codes for CASSLVTGGGETQYF. The full variable domain, with the rest looked up from reference TRBV5-4 and TRBJ2-5, is ETGVTQSPTHLIKTRGQQVTLRCSSQSGHNTVSWYQQALGQGPQFIFQYYREEENGRGNFPPRFSGLQFPNYSSELNVNALELDDSALYLCASSLVTGGGETQYFGPGTRLLVL.

The chain joins TRBV25-1 to TRBJ2-1, with D tentatively TRBD1 (5 bases). The CDR3 sequence is 14 residues long. Germline-derived CDR1 and CDR2 are MGHDK and SYGVNS. Deletions cut 8 bases from V and 2 bases from J, with 13 bases between. CDR3 coding DNA: TGTGCCAGCGGGGCGGCCGCACCCTACAATGAGCAGTTCTTC. Its protein product is CASGAAAPYNEQFF.

This chain joins TRBV7-8 and TRBJ2-3, with 8 bases aligning to TRBD2. The V gene end was trimmed by 3 bases and the J gene end by 6 bases; junction bases not matched to a gene: 8. There are 15 residues in the CDR3. Looked up from germline, CDR1 is SGHVS and CDR2 is FQNEAQ. The CDR3 spells CASSFETSGVDTQYF. The CDR3 coding sequence is TGTGCCAGCAGCTTCGAAACTAGCGGTGTGGATACGCAGTATTTT.

This clonotype came up a few times. This rearrangement joins TRBV28 to TRBJ2-3; no reliable D call. The CDR3 spans 15 residues. Germline V lookup: CDR1 MDHEN, CDR2 SYDVKM. V was shortened by 5 bases and J by 2 bases, with 14 bases between the two germline ends. The CDR3 DNA sequence: TGTGCCAGCAGTGTGAGGAGTGGCCTCACAGATACGCAGTATTTT. The encoded protein is CASSVRSGLTDTQYF.

The chain links TRBV11-3 to TRBJ2-7, with D possibly TRBD1 on 6 matching bases. Trimming took 0 bases from V and 4 from J, leaving 16 bases between them. The CDR3 spans 16 residues. CDR1 and CDR2 (germline): SGHNT, YENEEA. CDR3 residues: CASSLESGTGTYEQYV. For the CDR3, the DNA is TGTGCCAGCAGCTTAGAAAGCGGAACCGGGACATACGAGCAGTACGTC.

The table lists this clonotype with a few counts. V usage is TRBV6-1 and J usage is TRBJ2-2, with TRBD1 matching over 7 bases. This CDR3 comprises 15 residues. V shed 5 bases, J shed 4 bases, and the junction held 7 bases outside the gene matches. Germline V gene data show CDR1 as MNHNS and CDR2 as SASEGT. The chain's CDR3 is CASSLQGDLTGELFF. In nucleotides, the CDR3 is TGTGCCAGCAGTCTTCAGGGGGATCTCACCGGGGAGCTGTTTTTT.

The rearrangement joins TRBV20-1 to TRBJ2-5; D remains unclear. Trimming cost V 6 bases and J 6 bases, with 8 bases left between them. The CDR3 contains 10 residues. Germline V gene data show CDR1 as DFQATT and CDR2 as SNEGSKA (reference sequence). CDR3 sequence: CSANSQTQYF. CDR3 DNA: TGCAGTGCGAATTCACAGACCCAGTACTTC.

CDR3 nucleotide sequence: TGTGCCAGCAGCCAACTTGGCCCTACAGATACGCAGTATTTT. Translating it yields CASSQLGPTDTQYF. The genes are TRBV14 and TRBJ2-3, with D unresolved. The CDR3 sequence is 14 residues long. Germline V gives CDR1 SGHDN, CDR2 FVKESK. V lost 2 bases and J 3 bases, leaving 9 bases between the germline ends.

A few counts support this clonotype. The chain employs TRBV7-6 and TRBJ2-3; 8 bases line up with TRBD2. The CDR3 is 17 amino acids. From germline, CDR1 is SGHVS and CDR2 FNYEAQ. Germline trimming cut 0 bases from V and 1 base from J; bases unmatched to any gene: 6. CDR3 sequence (DNA): TGTGCCAGCAGCTTAGCCGCGGGAGGCGGACGCACAGATACGCAGTATTTT. Its protein product is CASSLAAGGGRTDTQYF. Complete variable domain (other parts from reference TRBV7-6 and TRBJ2-3): GAGVSQSPRYKVTKRGQDVALRCDPISGHVSLYWYRQALGQGPEFLTYFNYEAQQDKSGLPNDRFSAERPEGSISTLTIQRTEQRDSAMYRCASSLAAGGGRTDTQYFGPGTRLTVL.